These 31 T cell receptor beta chains were all obtained from the same sample, sequenced in a study of CD4 T cells in relation to SARS-CoV-2 and coronaviruses (dated by TCRdb to the early 2020s). The library was produced with the immunoSEQ multiplex PCR assay. Not all clones reach the TCRdb copy of this immuneACCESS table, which keeps in-frame sequences only. Checked studies attribute under half of the gap to unresolved V genes and leave the rest unexplained. The sample yields 60,000 to 75,000 clones; approximately 95% were counted once. The ten most abundant clones make up around 0.25% of the sample. CD4+ T cells from unexposed donors were collected before the COVID-19 pandemic (2011-2018). Sequences were obtained from naive CD4+ T cells from PBMCs. In light of the paper, this sample's cell subset or site label describes: naive CD4+ T cells isolated by negative enrichment. These receptors originate from a human donor in good health.

V is TRBV10-3 and J is TRBJ1-4; D might be TRBD1 (5 bases). Germline CDR1 reads ENHRY; CDR2 reads SYGVKD. CDR3 length: 12 residues. V lost 3 bases, J lost 8 bases, and 7 bases lay in between. CDR3 DNA: TGTGCCATCAGTGACCGGGACGAAAAACTGTTTTTT. Translated: CAISDRDEKLFF.

The V and J genes are TRBV24-1 and TRBJ1-1; TRBD1 is a possible D gene (5 bases). Germline V gene sequence: CDR1 KGHDR, CDR2 SFDVKD. The CDR3 is 13 amino acids. V lost 8 bases, J lost 1 base, and 10 bases lay in between. In DNA form, the CDR3 reads TGTGCCACCAAAAACGACAGGAACACTGAAGCTTTCTTT. This gives the protein CATKNDRNTEAFF.

The rearrangement uses TRBV24-1 and TRBJ1-2; no clear D gene. The germline V gene has CDR1 KGHDR and CDR2 SFDVKD. This CDR3 spans 11 amino acids. The V gene lost 4 bases and the J gene lost 4 bases, with 3 bases spanning the gap. This chain's CDR3 is CATSDPYGYTF. The CDR3 coding sequence is TGTGCCACCAGTGACCCCTATGGCTACACCTTC.

The genes are TRBV5-1 and TRBJ2-5; D is uncertain. CDR1 SGHRS and CDR2 YFSETQ come from the germline V gene. The CDR3 has 14 amino acids. The V end lost 1 base, the J end lost 1 base, and 8 bases lay between the germline ends. The CDR3 loop is CASSLYSSQETQYF. CDR3 in DNA: TGCGCCAGCAGCTTGTATAGCAGCCAAGAGACCCAGTACTTC.

V gene TRBV5-1 combines with J gene TRBJ1-4; the D gene is possibly TRBD1 (5 bases). The CDR3 extends over 14 amino acids. V was trimmed by 4 bases and J by 7 bases, leaving 14 bases between them. CDR1 and CDR2 from the germline V gene are SGHRS and YFSETQ. The CDR3 protein is CASSPPGVGEKLFF. The DNA for the CDR3 is TGCGCCAGCAGCCCTCCGGGGGTCGGTGAAAAACTGTTTTTT.

The rearrangement joins TRBV5-1 to TRBJ1-2, with D hard to call. The CDR3 extends over 17 amino acids. CDR1 and CDR2 from the germline V gene are SGHRS and YFSETQ. V dropped 0 bases and J dropped 0 bases, with 15 bases sitting between them. For the CDR3, the DNA is TGCGCCAGCAGCTTGGCCGCTTGGGGAAGCGCTAACTATGGCTACACCTTC. It is translated as CASSLAAWGSANYGYTF. Filled out from reference TRBV5-1 and TRBJ1-2, the complete variable domain reads KAGVTQTPRYLIKTRGQQVTLSCSPISGHRSVSWYQQTPGQGLQFLFEYFSETQRNKGNFPGRFSGRQFSNSRSEMNVSTLELGDSALYLCASSLAAWGSANYGYTFGSGTRLTVV.

This chain connects TRBV30 to TRBJ1-1, with unresolved D. The germline V and J ends were trimmed by 2 bases and 4 bases, with 11 bases remaining between them. From germline, CDR1 is GTSNPN and CDR2 SVGIG (reference sequence). There are 13 residues in the CDR3. The chain's CDR3 is CAWSTRGGTEAFF. CDR3 DNA: TGTGCCTGGAGTACCCGGGGAGGCACTGAAGCTTTCTTT.

V is TRBV5-1 and J is TRBJ2-1, with a tentative D call TRBD2 (6 bases). This CDR3 has 14 residues. Germline loops: CDR1 SGHRS, CDR2 YFSETQ. V lost 5 bases, J lost 4 bases, and 13 bases lay in between. In nucleotides, the CDR3 is TGCGCCAGCAGGGTCGGGGGTCATTACAATGAGCAGTTCTTC. Amino acid sequence: CASRVGGHYNEQFF.

The J gene is TRBJ1-1, the V gene TRBV7-9; D is unresolved. CDR3 length equals 14 residues. Germline loops: CDR1 SEHNR, CDR2 FQNEAQ (reference sequence). The V and J ends lost 0 bases and 4 bases respectively, with 9 bases between them. The CDR3, as DNA: TGTGCCAGCAGCTTAGCGCGGGTAAGCACTGAAGCTTTCTTT. This gives the protein CASSLARVSTEAFF.

This chain joins TRBV27 and TRBJ2-1, with 10 bases identical to TRBD2. Per germline, CDR1 MNHEY and CDR2 SMNVEV (reference sequence). Germline trimming cut 6 bases from V and 8 bases from J; bases unmatched to any gene: 10. The CDR3 is 15 residues long. CDR3 coding DNA: TGTGCCAGCAGGCTAGCGGGAGCCCAGTTAGATGAGCAGTTCTTC. Its protein product is CASRLAGAQLDEQFF.

J is TRBJ2-7 and V is TRBV7-2; 7 bases are shared with TRBD1. With V trimmed by 7 bases and J by 2 bases, 8 bases remained unmatched. Germline V lookup: CDR1 SGHTA, CDR2 FQGNSA. The CDR3 covers 14 residues. In DNA, the CDR3 is TGTGCCAGCACCCTAGGGACAGAACCCTACGAGCAGTACTTC. Amino acid sequence: CASTLGTEPYEQYF. The complete variable domain, with remaining parts taken from reference TRBV7-2 and TRBJ2-7, reads GAGVSQSPSNKVTEKGKDVELRCDPISGHTALYWYRQSLGQGLEFLIYFQGNSAPDKSGLPSDRFSAERTGGSVSTLTIQRTQQEDSAVYLCASTLGTEPYEQYFGPGTRLTVT.

V and J are TRBV27 and TRBJ1-2; TRBD1 is a possible D gene (5 bases). Germline V lookup: CDR1 MNHEY, CDR2 SMNVEV (reference sequence). This CDR3 spans 13 amino acids. Trimming removed 6 bases from V and 4 bases from J, with 12 bases in between. Here the CDR3 DNA reads TGTGCCAGCAGCCCGACAGCCTCCTATGGCTACACCTTC. Amino acids: CASSPTASYGYTF.

The gene calls are TRBV21-1 and TRBJ2-7; the D call TRBD2 from the table was never checked on the DNA. TRBV21-1 is assigned pseudogene status. The CDR3 extends over 15 amino acids. CDR3 in DNA: TGTGCCAGCAGCAGACCGGGACTAGCGGGAGACGAGCAGTACTTC. Translation gives CASSRPGLAGDEQYF.

This chain's CDR3 is CASSLTGQGRAEAFF. The DNA for the CDR3 is TGCGCCAGCAGCTTGACGGGGCAGGGGAGGGCTGAAGCTTTCTTT. V usage is TRBV5-1 and J usage is TRBJ1-1; possibly TRBD1 for D (6 bases). Trimming stripped 1 base from V and 6 bases from J, with 16 bases between. The CDR3 has 15 amino acids. Germline CDR1 reads SGHRS; CDR2 reads YFSETQ.

The chain has TRBV5-6 and TRBJ2-5; maybe TRBD2 (6 bases). Germline CDR1 reads SGHDT; CDR2 reads YYEEEE. V shed 0 bases and J shed 4 bases, with 16 bases lying between them. The CDR3 has 16 residues. CDR3 bases: TGTGCCAGCAGCTTGGAGGGTCCCGGGGGTGGAGAGACCCAGTACTTC. Residues: CASSLEGPGGGETQYF.

The rearrangement joins TRBV18 to TRBJ1-1; 12 bases are shared with TRBD1. The CDR3 covers 19 residues. Germline V lookup: CDR1 KGHSH, CDR2 LQKENI. V shed 2 bases, J shed 1 base, and the junction held 11 bases outside the gene matches. This chain's CDR3 is CASSPLMGTGGLGNTEAFF. The CDR3 DNA is TGTGCCAGCTCACCATTAATGGGGACAGGGGGCCTTGGGAACACTGAAGCTTTCTTT.

The chain couples TRBV7-8 to TRBJ1-2; 10 nucleotides match TRBD1. Looked up from germline, CDR1 is SGHVS and CDR2 is FQNEAQ. This CDR3 is 17 amino acids long. V lost 7 bases to trimming and J lost 0 bases; unmatched junction nucleotides: 11. CDR3 sequence: CASTSRDRGISNYGYTF. The CDR3 DNA reads as TGTGCCAGCACTAGCCGGGACAGGGGCATTTCTAACTATGGCTACACCTTC. Variable domain in full (rest from reference TRBV7-8 and TRBJ1-2): GAGVSQSPRYKVAKRGQDVALRCDPISGHVSLFWYQQALGQGPEFLTYFQNEAQLDKSGLPSDRFFAERPEGSVSTLKIQRTQQEDSAVYLCASTSRDRGISNYGYTFGSGTRLTVV.

The genes are TRBV5-4 and TRBJ2-2; D unresolved. Germline V CDR1 and CDR2: SGHNT, YYREEE (reference sequence). The CDR3 runs 13 residues. V was pared by 4 bases and J by 3 bases, with 7 bases between. The CDR3 reads CASSLRYTGELFF. As DNA, the CDR3 is TGTGCCAGCAGCCTTAGGTACACCGGGGAGCTGTTTTTT.

V gene TRBV5-6 combines with J gene TRBJ2-5, with D perhaps given as TRBD1 or TRBD2 (5 bases each). CDR1 is SGHDT, CDR2 YYEEEE, per germline. Trimming cost V 3 bases and J 0 bases, with 15 bases left between them. The CDR3 contains 16 residues. The CDR3 DNA reads TGTGCCAGCAGCTGGGGAGCTGGGGGATACCAAGAGACCCAGTACTTC. This gives the protein CASSWGAGGYQETQYF.

This clone has just one count. The chain uses TRBV9 and TRBJ2-3; 7 bases align to TRBD2. CDR3 size: 16 residues. Looked up from germline, CDR1 is SGDLS and CDR2 is YYNGEE. J lost 2 bases, V lost 0 bases, and 6 bases had no gene match. For the CDR3, the DNA is TGTGCCAGCAGCGTAGGTCCGGGGGGATTCACAGATACGCAGTATTTT. Amino acids: CASSVGPGGFTDTQYF.

J is TRBJ2-3 and V is TRBV24-1, with D perhaps given as TRBD1 or TRBD2 (6 bases each). Germline CDR1 is KGHDR and CDR2 is SFDVKD. The CDR3 spans 15 residues. The ends were cut back, 2 bases at V and 2 bases at J, with 10 bases in the middle. CDR3 DNA sequence: TGTGCCACCAGTGATTGGGGGGCGTTCACAGATACGCAGTATTTT. As protein: CATSDWGAFTDTQYF.

Here the CDR3 DNA reads TGTGCCAGCAGCGTAGTTGCCAGGGCAGATACGCAGTATTTT. It is translated as CASSVVARADTQYF. The rearrangement joins TRBV9 to TRBJ2-3, with D perhaps TRBD1 (5 bases). Trimming removed 0 bases at V and 4 bases at J, with 9 bases between. The CDR3 consists of 14 residues. Germline values: CDR1 SGDLS, CDR2 YYNGEE.

This rearrangement joins TRBV28 to TRBJ2-7; 9 bases match TRBD1. Germline trimming cut 5 bases from V and 3 bases from J; bases unmatched to any gene: 5. Germline V CDR1 and CDR2: MDHEN, SYDVKM. The CDR3 extends over 14 amino acids. CDR3 sequence reads: CASSPQGANYEQYF. As DNA, the CDR3 is TGTGCCAGCAGTCCACAGGGGGCGAACTACGAGCAGTACTTC. Together with reference TRBV28 and TRBJ2-7, the CDR3 gives the full variable domain: DVKVTQSSRYLVKRTGEKVFLECVQDMDHENMFWYRQDPGLGLRLIYFSYDVKMKEKGDIPEGYSVSREKKERFSLILESASTNQTSMYLCASSPQGANYEQYFGPGTRLTVT.

The CDR3 nucleotides read TGTGCCAGCAGTCTAGAGTACCAAGAGACCCAGTACTTC. Translating gives CASSLEYQETQYF. The rearrangement joins TRBV28 to TRBJ2-5; D gene unclear. In germline, CDR1 is MDHEN, CDR2 SYDVKM. Between the trimmed V and J ends, which lost 5 bases and 0 bases, there was a span of 7 bases. CDR3 length: 13 amino acids.

This rearrangement joins TRBV7-2 to TRBJ1-6; maybe TRBD1 (5 bases). With 6 bases removed from V and 4 bases from J, the gap between germline ends came to 19 bases. Per germline, CDR1 SGHTA and CDR2 FQGNSA. The CDR3 totals 17 residues. The CDR3 reads CASSLGGGGAYNSPLHF. The CDR3 DNA follows: TGTGCCAGCAGTCTCGGGGGGGGAGGGGCGTATAATTCACCCCTCCACTTT.

J is TRBJ2-7 and V is TRBV28; 7 bases agree with TRBD2. The trim removed 6 bases at V and 2 bases at J, leaving 7 bases unmatched. Per the germline V gene, CDR1 is MDHEN and CDR2 is SYDVKM. The CDR3 has 14 residues. CDR3: CASSRGLLPYEQYF. In DNA form, the CDR3 reads TGTGCCAGCAGCCGGGGACTATTGCCCTACGAGCAGTACTTC.

The rearrangement uses TRBV2 and TRBJ2-2; D is perhaps TRBD1 (6 bases). The CDR3 extends over 13 amino acids. V lost 8 bases and J 5 bases, leaving 12 bases between the germline ends. Germline V lookup: CDR1 SNHLY, CDR2 FYNNEI. CDR3 nucleotide sequence: TGTGCCAGCGACAGGTTAGCTACCGGGGAGCTGTTTTTT. This codes for CASDRLATGELFF.

The chain uses TRBV9 and TRBJ2-3; D unclear. This CDR3 is built from 14 residues. Germline CDR1 is SGDLS and CDR2 is YYNGEE. V was pared by 4 bases and J by 4 bases, with 13 bases between. In DNA, the CDR3 is TGTGCCAGCAGCCCCCGTCTTCGGTCAGATACGCAGTATTTT. Translating gives CASSPRLRSDTQYF. Supplemented by reference TRBV9 and TRBJ2-3, the full variable domain reads DSGVTQTPKHLITATGQRVTLRCSPRSGDLSVYWYQQSLDQGLQFLIQYYNGEERAKGNILERFSAQQFPDLHSELNLSSLELGDSALYFCASSPRLRSDTQYFGPGTRLTVL.

This sequence joins TRBV30 and TRBJ2-2; TRBD2 aligns across 7 bases. Trimming took 8 bases from V and 5 from J; bases not matched to a gene: 8. This CDR3 is 13 amino acids long. In germline, CDR1 is GTSNPN, CDR2 SVGIG (reference sequence). The DNA for the CDR3 is TGTGCCGGGGGGGAGGGGAGGACCGGGGAGCTGTTTTTT. It is translated as CAGGEGRTGELFF.

The chain is built from TRBV28 and TRBJ1-2; 12 positions agree with TRBD1. This CDR3 has 16 amino acids. Germline V gene lookup returns CDR1 MDHEN and CDR2 SYDVKM. Losses at the gene ends were 5 bases for V and 4 bases for J; bases not matched to a gene: 8. CDR3 amino acids: CASSKGQGAVGYGYTF. CDR3 nucleotide sequence: TGTGCCAGCAGTAAGGGACAGGGGGCAGTTGGCTATGGCTACACCTTC.

This sequence joins TRBV3-1 (or the pseudogene TRBV3-2) and TRBJ2-7; D ambiguous. The length of the CDR3 is 12 residues. Trimming shortened V by 0 bases and J by 4 bases, and 4 bases separated the two germline ends. Germline CDR1 and CDR2: LGHDT and YNNKEL (reference sequence). The CDR3 region is CASSQERYEQYF. The DNA for the CDR3 is TGTGCCAGCAGCCAAGAACGGTACGAGCAGTACTTC.